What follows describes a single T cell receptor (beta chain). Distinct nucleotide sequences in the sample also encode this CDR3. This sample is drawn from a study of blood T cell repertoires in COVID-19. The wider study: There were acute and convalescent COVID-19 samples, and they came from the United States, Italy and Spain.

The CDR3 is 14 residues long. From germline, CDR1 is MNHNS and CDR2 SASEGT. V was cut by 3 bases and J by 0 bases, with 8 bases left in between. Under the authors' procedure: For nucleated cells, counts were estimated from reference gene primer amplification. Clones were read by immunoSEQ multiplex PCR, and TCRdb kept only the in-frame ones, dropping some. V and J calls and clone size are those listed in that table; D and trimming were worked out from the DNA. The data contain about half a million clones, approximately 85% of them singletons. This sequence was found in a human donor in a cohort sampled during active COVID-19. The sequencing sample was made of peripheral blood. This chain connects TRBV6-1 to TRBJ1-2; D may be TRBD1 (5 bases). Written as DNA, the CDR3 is TGTGCCAGCAGTGAGGGGCCAGCTAACTATGGCTACACCTTC. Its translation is CASSEGPANYGYTF.